Following are 22 T cell receptor beta chains from one sample sequenced in a study of cytomegalovirus exposure and HLA in healthy donors. The study ran its PCR with 60 Vbeta and 13 Jbeta primers. Sequenced by immunoSEQ multiplex PCR; TCRdb stores in-frame clones only, minus some. The profile shows 100,000 or so clones, approximately 80% of them singletons. Sequencing input: PBMCs. The receptors were sampled from a female donor in good health and CMV-seronegative.

The V and J genes are TRBV30 and TRBJ2-7, with 8 bases identical to TRBD1. The CDR3 loop spans 12 amino acids. J lost 6 bases, V lost 4 bases, and 5 bases had no gene match. CDR1 GTSNPN and CDR2 SVGIG come from the germline V gene (reference sequence). Written as DNA, the CDR3 is TGTGCCTGGACGGACAGGGTGGGCGAGCAGTACTTC. Its protein product is CAWTDRVGEQYF. The full variable domain, with the rest looked up from reference TRBV30 and TRBJ2-7, is SQTIHQWPATLVQPVGSPLSLECTVEGTSNPNLYWYRQAAGRGLQLLFYSVGIGQISSEVPQNLSASRPQDRQFILSSKKLLLSDSGFYLCAWTDRVGEQYFGPGTRLTVT.

This chain joins TRBV10-2 and TRBJ2-2; 8 nucleotides agree with TRBD1. In germline, CDR1 is WSHSY, CDR2 SAAADI. J gave up 0 bases and V 7 bases, and 4 bases lay outside the gene matches. CDR3 length: 15 residues. The DNA of the CDR3 is TGCGCCAGCAAAATGGACAGGGCGAACACCGGGGAGCTGTTTTTT. Protein product: CASKMDRANTGELFF.

This rearrangement joins TRBV19 to TRBJ1-1; D gene uncertain. Germline CDR1 reads LNHDA; CDR2 reads SQIVND (reference sequence). The V gene lost 6 bases and the J gene lost 4 bases, with 12 bases spanning the gap. The length of the CDR3 is 13 residues. CDR3 sequence: CASRGGESTEAFF. Written as DNA, the CDR3 is TGTGCCAGTAGGGGTGGGGAGAGCACTGAAGCTTTCTTT.

The V call is TRBV4-1, the J call TRBJ2-3; D may be TRBD1 (5 bases). There are 14 residues in the CDR3. CDR1 MGHRA and CDR2 YSYEKL come from the germline V gene. V lost 0 bases, J lost 3 bases, and 7 bases lay in between. The CDR3 spells CASSQEAGTDTQYF. CDR3 nucleotides: TGCGCCAGCAGCCAAGAGGCAGGGACAGATACGCAGTATTTT.

V gene TRBV6-5 combines with J gene TRBJ1-3; tentatively, D is TRBD1 (5 bases). Trimming stripped 5 bases from V and 6 bases from J, with 14 bases between. The CDR3 is 14 amino acids. The germline CDR1 and CDR2 sequences are MNHEY and SVGAGI. In nucleotides, the CDR3 is TGTGCCAGCAGTCCGGGGGAAGTGGAAAACACCATATATTTT. It specifies CASSPGEVENTIYF.

The chain combines TRBV18 with TRBJ1-6; D unclear. The germline V gene encodes CDR1 KGHSH and CDR2 LQKENI. V lost 1 base and J 8 bases, leaving 6 bases between the germline ends. The CDR3 sequence is 13 residues long. The DNA of the CDR3 is TGTGCCAGCTCACCACGGGAGGATTCACCCCTCCACTTT. It specifies CASSPREDSPLHF.

The chain employs TRBV4-3 and TRBJ2-7; 12 nucleotides match TRBD2. Germline V gene data show CDR1 as LGHNA and CDR2 as YSLEER. The CDR3 runs 16 residues. V shed 0 bases, J shed 7 bases, and the junction held 7 bases outside the gene matches. DNA of the CDR3: TGCGCCAGCAGCCAAGAGATAACTAGCGGGGGGCGGGAGCAGTACTTC. Protein: CASSQEITSGGREQYF.

The chain recombines TRBV4-1 with TRBJ1-5; D gene uncertain. The CDR3 sequence is 14 residues long. CDR1 is MGHRA and CDR2 is YSYEKL in the germline V gene. With 4 bases removed from V and 1 base from J, the gap between germline ends came to 8 bases. This CDR3 is CASSPWHSNQPQHF. The CDR3 DNA reads TGCGCCAGCAGCCCTTGGCACAGCAATCAGCCCCAGCATTTT.

This chain connects TRBV2 to TRBJ1-2; perhaps TRBD1 as D (6 bases). This CDR3 is 14 amino acids long. Germline V CDR1 and CDR2: SNHLY, FYNNEI. With 3 bases removed from V and 7 bases from J, the gap between germline ends came to 15 bases. The CDR3, as DNA: TGTGCCAGCAGTGACGCAGGTGGGGGCGCTGGCTACACCTTC. It translates to CASSDAGGGAGYTF.

The rearrangement joins TRBV18 to TRBJ2-5, with 7 positions matching TRBD1. The V segment lost 4 bases and the J segment 2 bases; nucleotides outside the gene matches: 1. CDR1 is KGHSH, CDR2 LQKENI, per germline. CDR3 length equals 13 residues. The CDR3 bases are TGTGCCAGCTCACGGGACAGACAAGAGACCCAGTACTTC. Residues: CASSRDRQETQYF.

The chain combines TRBV18 with TRBJ2-5; 9 bases are a match to TRBD2. The CDR3 covers 14 residues. Trimming cost V 2 bases and J 2 bases; bases outside gene matches: 0. The germline gives CDR1 KGHSH, CDR2 LQKENI. CDR3 sequence: CASSPTSGQETQYF. CDR3 DNA: TGTGCCAGCTCACCAACTAGCGGGCAAGAGACCCAGTACTTC. The full variable domain, in which reference TRBV18 and TRBJ2-5 provide the parts outside the CDR3, is NAGVMQNPRHLVRRRGQEARLRCSPMKGHSHVYWYRQLPEEGLKFMVYLQKENIIDESGMPKERFSAEFPKEGPSILRIQQVVRGDSAAYFCASSPTSGQETQYFGPGTRLLVL.

This chain joins TRBV5-1 and TRBJ2-5, with D maybe TRBD2 (7 bases). The end of the DNA aligns better with TRBJ2-7, so the J call may be wrong. CDR3 length equals 14 residues. The germline V gene has CDR1 SGHRS and CDR2 YFSETQ. The CDR3 DNA reads TGCGCCAGCAGCGGGGGGGCGGATCCCTACGAGCAGTACTTC. It codes for CASSGGADPYEQYF.

The chain carries TRBV13 and TRBJ2-7; a possible D gene is TRBD2 (6 bases). Trimming took off 5 bases at V and 7 bases at J, with 15 bases between the two ends. The CDR3 runs 13 residues. In germline, CDR1 is PRHDT, CDR2 FYEKMQ (reference sequence). The CDR3 reads CASSPPAGLEQYF. CDR3 nucleotides: TGTGCCAGCAGCCCCCCCGCGGGGCTGGAGCAGTACTTC.

The genes are TRBV5-1 and TRBJ1-6; D possibly corresponds to TRBD1 (6 bases). The V end lost 5 bases, the J end lost 7 bases, and 13 bases lay between the germline ends. Germline CDR1 is SGHRS and CDR2 is YFSETQ. The CDR3 covers 14 residues. The CDR3 bases are TGCGCCAGCAGGGCAGGGGATCAAAATTCACCCCTCCACTTT. This translates into CASRAGDQNSPLHF.

The V gene is TRBV9, the J gene TRBJ2-2; perhaps TRBD2 as D (6 bases). V lost 7 bases to trimming and J lost 5 bases, with 18 bases between them. The CDR3 extends over 15 amino acids. Germline loops: CDR1 SGDLS, CDR2 YYNGEE. The CDR3 loop is CASEAGSTGTGELFF. The CDR3 DNA sequence: TGTGCCAGCGAGGCGGGGTCCACGGGTACCGGGGAGCTGTTTTTT.

The V call is TRBV27, the J call TRBJ2-2; 9 positions match TRBD1. This CDR3 spans 13 amino acids. Germline trimming cut 8 bases from V and 4 bases from J; bases unmatched to any gene: 2. The germline gives CDR1 MNHEY, CDR2 SMNVEV (reference sequence). The chain's CDR3 is CASLGQGTGELFF. In DNA form, the CDR3 reads TGTGCCAGCTTGGGACAGGGCACCGGGGAGCTGTTTTTT.

The CDR3 DNA is TGTGCCAGCAGTGAAATGATTCGAAGCGAGACAGGTTACTATGGCTACACCTTC. It yields the protein CASSEMIRSETGYYGYTF. The V gene is TRBV6-1, the J gene TRBJ1-2; a weak D match, TRBD1 (6 bases). V was trimmed by 2 bases and J by 3 bases, leaving 22 bases between them. The length of the CDR3 is 18 residues. CDR1 is MNHNS and CDR2 is SASEGT in the germline V gene.

With respect to this clone: At one of its ends the junction is not consistent with the germline gene, which may arise from a read error. The chain joins TRBV4-1 to TRBJ2-1; 7 nucleotides line up with TRBD2. Looked up from germline, CDR1 is MGHRA and CDR2 is YSYEKL. The CDR3 contains 15 residues. The CDR3 DNA reads as TGCGCCAGCAGGCAAGACGGGACTACGTTAAATGAGCAGTTCTTC. Translating it yields CASRQDGTTLNEQFF.

V is TRBV5-1 and J is TRBJ2-2; maybe TRBD1 (5 bases). The V end was cut by 2 bases, the J end by 7 bases, with 12 bases between. There are 14 residues in the CDR3. Germline V CDR1 and CDR2: SGHRS, YFSETQ. DNA for the CDR3: TGCGCCAGCAGCTTCACAGGTTCTAACGGGGAGCTGTTTTTT. Translating it yields CASSFTGSNGELFF.

This chain connects TRBV11-2 to TRBJ2-7; 7 nucleotides agree with TRBD1. The ends lost 1 base at V and 0 bases at J; junction bases unmatched: 12. The V gene's germline CDR1 is SGHAT and CDR2 FQNNGV. CDR3 length: 18 amino acids. This CDR3 reads CASSLGGQWGSYSYEQYF. CDR3 DNA: TGTGCCAGCAGCTTAGGGGGACAGTGGGGGTCGTACTCCTACGAGCAGTACTTC.

The chain recombines TRBV5-1 with TRBJ2-5; 13 bases line up with TRBD2. The CDR3 runs 16 residues. The germline CDR1 and CDR2 sequences are SGHRS and YFSETQ. V was pared by 0 bases and J by 2 bases, with 1 base of the junction left unmatched. This CDR3 is CASSLGGLAGQETQYF. In nucleotides, the CDR3 is TGCGCCAGCAGCTTGGGGGGACTAGCGGGGCAAGAGACCCAGTACTTC.

The chain uses TRBV9 and TRBJ1-1; a possible D gene is TRBD1 (5 bases). Trimming cost V 9 bases and J 4 bases, with 19 bases left between them. The CDR3 length is 14 residues. Germline V CDR1 and CDR2: SGDLS, YYNGEE. The DNA for the CDR3 is TGTGCCACAGAGGAGGCGGCGGGGCTCACTGAAGCTTTCTTT. This translates into CATEEAAGLTEAFF.